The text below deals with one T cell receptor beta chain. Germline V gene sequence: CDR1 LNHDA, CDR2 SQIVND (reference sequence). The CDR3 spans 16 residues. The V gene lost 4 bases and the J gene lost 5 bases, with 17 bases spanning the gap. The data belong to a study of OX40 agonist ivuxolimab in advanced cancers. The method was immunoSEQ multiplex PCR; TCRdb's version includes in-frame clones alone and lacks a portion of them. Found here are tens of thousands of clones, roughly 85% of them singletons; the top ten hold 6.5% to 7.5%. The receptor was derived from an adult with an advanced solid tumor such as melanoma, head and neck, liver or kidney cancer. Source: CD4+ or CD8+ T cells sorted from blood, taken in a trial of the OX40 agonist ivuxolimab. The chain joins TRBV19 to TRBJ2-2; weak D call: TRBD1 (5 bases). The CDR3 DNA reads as TGTGCCAGTAGTAGTTGGGGCCAAGCGAGGACCGGGGAGCTGTTTTTT. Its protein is CASSSWGQARTGELFF.